The sequence of this T cell receptor (beta chain) was determined in a study of T cell responses to AZD1222 COVID-19 vaccine. General study points: Epitopes outside B.1.351 and B.1.1.7 mutated regions reportedly drew nearly half of spike TCRs. Clonal diversity may have been underestimated, and the donors were mostly white British, with more females than males.

Comment on this clone: No antigen is known for it.

After removal of 7 bases from V and 1 base from J, the junction contained 7 bases not matched to a gene. The CDR3 has 15 amino acids. Germline values: CDR1 SGHAT, CDR2 FQNNGV. Second doses were pooled across both intervals (about 4 or about 12 weeks). The table came from immunoSEQ multiplex PCR; TCRdb's copy has only in-frame clones and leaves some out. Found here are more than 150,000 clones, 94% of them singletons; the top ten hold around 1.6%. Sample: peripheral blood, taken 28 days after the second AZD1222 dose. The chain combines TRBV11-2 with TRBJ2-3; 8 positions agree with TRBD2. The sequence was obtained from an adult who received the AZD1222 COVID-19 vaccine. CDR3 bases: TGTGCCAGCACCCTTTCCGGGAGGGGCACAGATACGCAGTATTTT. As protein: CASTLSGRGTDTQYF.